One T cell receptor (beta chain) is described in this entry. What it binds is unknown. PCR primers comprised 60 Vbeta and 13 Jbeta primers. Authors' processing steps: In a later analysis, approximately 73 million unique TCR beta chains included roughly 11 million shared by two or more donors. Here immunoSEQ multiplex PCR was the method, and the copy in TCRdb shows in-frame clones only, minus some. V and J calls plus clone size are reproduced from that table; the DNA served to infer D and trimming. The data contain about 160,000 clones, around 72% of them singletons. The data were taken from a study of cytomegalovirus exposure and HLA in healthy donors. Study results and caveats: Using the classifier, cytomegalovirus status was reportedly diagnosed with high specificity and sensitivity. According to an earlier analysis, most TCR beta V segments yielded productive rearrangements about 87% or about 30% of the time. Later analysis identified a missense DCLRE1C variant that was linked to TCR beta V- and J-gene trimming.

Specimen: PBMCs. The sequence came from a middle-aged man in good health and CMV-seropositive.

The CDR3 DNA reads TGTGCCAGTTTAAATGAGCAGTTCTTC. This encodes CASLNEQFF. J is TRBJ2-1 and V is TRBV19, with D unresolved. The CDR3 consists of 9 residues. The germline V gene has CDR1 LNHDA and CDR2 SQIVND (reference sequence). Trimming stripped 8 bases from V and 7 bases from J, with 3 bases between.